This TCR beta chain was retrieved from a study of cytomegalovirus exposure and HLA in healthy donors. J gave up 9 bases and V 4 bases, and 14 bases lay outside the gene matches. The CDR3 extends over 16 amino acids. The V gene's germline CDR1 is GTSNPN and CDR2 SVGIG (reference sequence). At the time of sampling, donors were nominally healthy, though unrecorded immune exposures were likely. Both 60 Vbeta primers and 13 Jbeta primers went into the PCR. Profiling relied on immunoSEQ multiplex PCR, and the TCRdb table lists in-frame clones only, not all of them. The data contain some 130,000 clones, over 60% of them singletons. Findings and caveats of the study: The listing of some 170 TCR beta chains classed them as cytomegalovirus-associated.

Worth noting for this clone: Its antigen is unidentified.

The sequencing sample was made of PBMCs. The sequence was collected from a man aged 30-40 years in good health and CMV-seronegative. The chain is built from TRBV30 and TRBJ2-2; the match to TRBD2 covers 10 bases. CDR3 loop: CAWNSGTSGRARELFF. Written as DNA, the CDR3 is TGTGCCTGGAACTCCGGGACCAGCGGGAGGGCCAGGGAGCTGTTTTTT. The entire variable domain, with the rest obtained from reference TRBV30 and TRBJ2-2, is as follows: SQTIHQWPATLVQPVGSPLSLECTVEGTSNPNLYWYRQAAGRGLQLLFYSVGIGQISSEVPQNLSASRPQDRQFILSSKKLLLSDSGFYLCAWNSGTSGRARELFFGEGSRLTVL.